This TCR beta chain was observed in a study of cytomegalovirus exposure and HLA in healthy donors. The table lists this clone with a few counts. Primers: 60 Vbeta forward and 13 Jbeta reverse. Only in-frame clones appear in the TCRdb table, and some are missing; sequencing was by immunoSEQ multiplex PCR. The repertoire holds under 200,000 clones, around three quarters seen once, with under 0.75% in the top ten. The germline V gene encodes CDR1 MNHEY and CDR2 SMNVEV (reference sequence). V was pared by 1 base and J by 6 bases, with 7 bases of the junction left unmatched. This CDR3 spans 15 amino acids.

This TCR was sampled from a woman aged 40 to 55 in good health and CMV-seronegative. The chain joins TRBV27 to TRBJ1-2, with 8 positions matching TRBD1. Sequencing was carried out using PBMCs. The CDR3: CASSLLGQGANGYTF. CDR3 DNA: TGTGCCAGCAGTTTATTGGGCCAGGGGGCTAATGGCTACACCTTC.